Reported below is one T cell receptor beta chain. The entry originates in a study of blood T cell repertoires in COVID-19. Study-level background: The samples span acute and convalescent COVID-19 from the United States, Italy and Spain. Sources were T cells, B-cell-depleted T cells, or PBMCs; the material itself was cDNA or gDNA.

This CDR3 region has 14 residues. With V trimmed by 5 bases and J by 1 base, 2 bases remained unmatched. CDR1 and CDR2 (germline): LNHDA, SQIVND (reference sequence). Per the study methods: Amplifying reference gene primers gave estimates of nucleated cell counts. The table came from immunoSEQ multiplex PCR; TCRdb's copy has only in-frame clones and leaves some out. D and trimming were read from the DNA, whereas the V and J calls and clone size are those reported in that table. The sample has 30,000 to 35,000 clones; around 93% are singletons. This sequence joins TRBV19 and TRBJ2-3, with 8 nucleotides matching TRBD1. The source is a human donor with active COVID-19. The donor label of this sample is uncertain. The material sequenced was peripheral blood. CDR3 loop: CASSYRGGTDTQYF. The CDR3 nucleotides are TGTGCCAGTAGTTACAGGGGGGGCACAGATACGCAGTATTTT.